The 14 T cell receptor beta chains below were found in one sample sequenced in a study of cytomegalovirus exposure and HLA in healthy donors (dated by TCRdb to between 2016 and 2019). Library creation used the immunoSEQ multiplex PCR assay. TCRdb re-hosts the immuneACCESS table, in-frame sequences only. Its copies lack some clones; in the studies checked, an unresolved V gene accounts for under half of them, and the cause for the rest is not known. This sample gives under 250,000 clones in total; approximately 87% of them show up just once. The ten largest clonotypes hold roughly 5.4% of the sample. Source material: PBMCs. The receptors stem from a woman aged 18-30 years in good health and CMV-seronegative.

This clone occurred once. The CDR3 region is CASSLRAGINTGELFF. The CDR3 coding sequence is TGTGCCAGCAGCCTCAGGGCAGGGATTAACACCGGGGAGCTGTTTTTT. The rearrangement uses TRBV7-6 and TRBJ2-2; D might be TRBD1 (5 bases). This CDR3 is 16 amino acids long. Germline-derived CDR1 and CDR2 are SGHVS and FNYEAQ. V was shortened by 5 bases and J by 2 bases, with 15 bases between the two germline ends.

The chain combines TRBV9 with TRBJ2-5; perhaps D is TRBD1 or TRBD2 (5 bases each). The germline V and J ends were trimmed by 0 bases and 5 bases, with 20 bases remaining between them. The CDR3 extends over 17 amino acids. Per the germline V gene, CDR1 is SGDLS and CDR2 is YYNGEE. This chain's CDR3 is CASSVGSSGRGLETQYF. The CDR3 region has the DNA TGTGCCAGCAGCGTAGGGTCTTCGGGACGCGGTTTGGAGACCCAGTACTTC.

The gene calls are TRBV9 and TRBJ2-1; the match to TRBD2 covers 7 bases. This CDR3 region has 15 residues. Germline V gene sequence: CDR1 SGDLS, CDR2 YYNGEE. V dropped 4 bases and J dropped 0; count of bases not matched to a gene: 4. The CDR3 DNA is TGTGCCAGCAGCCCGAGCGGGGACTCCTACAATGAGCAGTTCTTC. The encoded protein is CASSPSGDSYNEQFF.

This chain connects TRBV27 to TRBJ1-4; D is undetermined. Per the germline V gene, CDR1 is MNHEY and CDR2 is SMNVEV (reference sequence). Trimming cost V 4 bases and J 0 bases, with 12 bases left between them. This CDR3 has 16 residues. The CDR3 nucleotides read TGTGCCAGCAGTTCGTCGGGCCCAACAACTAATGAAAAACTGTTTTTT. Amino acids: CASSSSGPTTNEKLFF.

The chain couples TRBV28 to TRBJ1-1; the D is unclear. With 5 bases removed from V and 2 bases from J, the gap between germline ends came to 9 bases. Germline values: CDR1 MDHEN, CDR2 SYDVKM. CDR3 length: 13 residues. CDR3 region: CASSTQVNTEAFF. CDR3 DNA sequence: TGTGCCAGCAGTACCCAGGTTAACACTGAAGCTTTCTTT.

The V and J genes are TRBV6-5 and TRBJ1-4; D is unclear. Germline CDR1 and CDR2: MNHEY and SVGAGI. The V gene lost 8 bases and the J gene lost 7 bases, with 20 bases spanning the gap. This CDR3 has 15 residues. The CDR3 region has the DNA TGTGCCAGCGGCTTGGGTCTGGGAGCGAGTGAAAAACTGTTTTTT. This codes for CASGLGLGASEKLFF.

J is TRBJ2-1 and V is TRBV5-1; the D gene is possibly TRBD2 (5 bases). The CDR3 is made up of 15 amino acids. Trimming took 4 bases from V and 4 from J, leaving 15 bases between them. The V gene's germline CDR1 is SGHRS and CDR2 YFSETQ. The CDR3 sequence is CASSESGGTYNEQFF. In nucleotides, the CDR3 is TGCGCCAGCAGCGAGAGCGGAGGCACGTACAATGAGCAGTTCTTC.

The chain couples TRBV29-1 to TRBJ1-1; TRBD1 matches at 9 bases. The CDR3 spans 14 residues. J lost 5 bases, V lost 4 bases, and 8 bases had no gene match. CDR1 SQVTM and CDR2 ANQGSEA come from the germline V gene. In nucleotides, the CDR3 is TGCAGCGTTGTGGGACAGGGTATGGTGACTGAAGCTTTCTTT. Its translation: CSVVGQGMVTEAFF.

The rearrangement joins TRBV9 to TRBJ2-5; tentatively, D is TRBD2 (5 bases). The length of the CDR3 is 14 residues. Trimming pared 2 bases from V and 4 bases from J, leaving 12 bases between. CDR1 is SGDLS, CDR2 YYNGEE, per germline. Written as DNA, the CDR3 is TGTGCCAGCAGCGTGGGAGCCGGTGGAGAGACCCAGTACTTC. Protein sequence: CASSVGAGGETQYF. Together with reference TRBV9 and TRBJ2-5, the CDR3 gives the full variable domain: DSGVTQTPKHLITATGQRVTLRCSPRSGDLSVYWYQQSLDQGLQFLIQYYNGEERAKGNILERFSAQQFPDLHSELNLSSLELGDSALYFCASSVGAGGETQYFGPGTRLLVL.

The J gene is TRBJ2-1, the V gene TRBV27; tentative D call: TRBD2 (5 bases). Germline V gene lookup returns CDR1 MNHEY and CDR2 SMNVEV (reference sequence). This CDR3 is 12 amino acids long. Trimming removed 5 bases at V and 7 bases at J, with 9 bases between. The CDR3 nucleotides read TGTGCCAGCAGTCGTACTAGAAATGAGCAGTTCTTC. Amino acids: CASSRTRNEQFF.

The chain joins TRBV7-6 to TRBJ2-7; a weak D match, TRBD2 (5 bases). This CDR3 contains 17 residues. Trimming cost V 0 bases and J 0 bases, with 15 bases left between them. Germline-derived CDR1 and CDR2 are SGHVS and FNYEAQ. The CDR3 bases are TGTGCCAGCAGCTTAGCGGTCGGGGTCCGAAGCTCCTACGAGCAGTACTTC. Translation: CASSLAVGVRSSYEQYF.

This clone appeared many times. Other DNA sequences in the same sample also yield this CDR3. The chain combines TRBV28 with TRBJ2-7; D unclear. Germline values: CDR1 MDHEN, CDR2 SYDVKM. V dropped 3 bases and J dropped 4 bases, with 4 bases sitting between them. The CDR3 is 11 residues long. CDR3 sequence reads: CASSLQYEQYF. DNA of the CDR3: TGTGCCAGCAGTTTGCAATACGAGCAGTACTTC. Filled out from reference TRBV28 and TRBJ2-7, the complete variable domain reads DVKVTQSSRYLVKRTGEKVFLECVQDMDHENMFWYRQDPGLGLRLIYFSYDVKMKEKGDIPEGYSVSREKKERFSLILESASTNQTSMYLCASSLQYEQYFGPGTRLTVT.

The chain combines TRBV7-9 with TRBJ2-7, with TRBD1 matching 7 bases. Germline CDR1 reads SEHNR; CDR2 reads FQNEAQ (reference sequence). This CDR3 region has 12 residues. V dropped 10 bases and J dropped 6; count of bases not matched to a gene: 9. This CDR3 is CAITDRVSEQYF. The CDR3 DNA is TGTGCCATCACTGACAGGGTCTCCGAGCAGTACTTC.

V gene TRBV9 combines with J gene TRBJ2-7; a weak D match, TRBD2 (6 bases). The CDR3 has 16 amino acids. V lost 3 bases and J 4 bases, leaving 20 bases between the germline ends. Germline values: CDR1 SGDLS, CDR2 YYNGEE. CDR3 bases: TGTGCCAGCAGCGGGACCTCCGGGACTCCCGAATACGAGCAGTACTTC. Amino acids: CASSGTSGTPEYEQYF.